The T cell receptor (beta chain) described here comes from a study of blood T cell repertoires in COVID-19. About the research overall: Whether acute or convalescent, the COVID-19 samples came from the United States, Italy and Spain.

Original processing methods: Estimation of nucleated cell counts was performed using reference gene primer amplification. Only in-frame clones appear in the TCRdb table, and some are missing; sequencing was by immunoSEQ multiplex PCR. V and J calls and clone size come straight from that table; D and trimming were deduced from the DNA. Of 70,000 to 75,000 clones in the sample, 88% are singletons; the top ten hold approximately 4.8%. To note about this clone: Germline and junction disagree at one end, which may indicate a read error.

The CDR3 runs to 12 residues. Germline assignment: CDR1 LGHDT and CDR2 YNNKEL (reference sequence). The specimen sequenced was peripheral blood. V is TRBV3-1 (or the pseudogene TRBV3-2) and J is TRBJ1-1, with D maybe TRBD1 (5 bases). This sequence originates from a human donor in a cohort sampled during active COVID-19. The CDR3 DNA is TGTGCCAGCAGCCAAGAGGGGGGTCGCCCAATCTTT. Its protein is CASSQEGGRPIF.